The T cell receptor (beta chain) under discussion was sequenced for a study of OX40 agonist ivuxolimab in advanced cancers. Describing the broader study: Ivuxolimab was an agonistic, fully human IgG2 monoclonal antibody directed against OX40 (CD134), a costimulatory receptor. Partial responses occurred in three dose-escalation patients: two with cutaneous melanoma and one with hepatocellular carcinoma. Prior anti-PD-1, anti-PD-L1 or anti-CTLA-4 therapy was permitted, and checkpoint inhibitors had been received by more than 35% of dose-escalation patients. Intravenous ivuxolimab was administered to patients every 2 weeks at six dose levels: 0.01, 0.1, 0.3, 1.5, 3 and 10 mg/kg. The purpose of peripheral TCRbeta sequencing was to test whether ivuxolimab changed TCR sequence diversity and led to clonal T-cell expansion. The monotherapy dose-escalation portion (N ≈ 52 patients) of the phase I ivuxolimab trial is reported in the paper. Among the approximately 50 dose-escalation patients, some 20 had hepatocellular carcinoma, around 15 melanoma, 9 renal cell carcinoma and 9 head and neck cancer. The dose-escalation cohort was about 87% male with a mean age of approximately 60 years, ranging from 23 to 79. On the study overall, not on this receptor specifically: In the 0.1-3.0 mg/kg groups, partial responders had among the lowest normalized peripheral clonal expansion, particularly in CD8+ T cells. Which antigens the clonally expanded peripheral T cells were specific for was not determined. Clonal expansion of both CD4+ and CD8+ blood T cells was observed from baseline to week 6 at doses 0.1 to 3.0 mg/kg. After ivuxolimab, expanded clones were on average more numerous among CD8+ T cells than among CD4+ T cells. Low levels of normalized T-cell clonal expansion were also seen in some patients who did not respond.

A word on this clone: What this receptor recognizes is not known. Qualities for individual bases were not recorded, and no much larger clone is one base off.

The CDR3, from cysteine to phenylalanine, totals 14 residues. Only the CDR3 region is kept as DNA, spanning 42 bases read in frame from base 1. The V end loses 8 bases and the J end loses 9 bases, and a stretch of 22 bases separates them. The germline V gene gives CDR1 as MNHEY and CDR2 as SVGAGI. The trial excluded patients who had a history of autoimmune disease or who were on systemic immunosuppression. Peripheral blood for TCR sequencing was collected from all dose cohorts at baseline, on cycle 4 day 1, and on cycle 7 day 1. Samples came from an open-label, multicenter, first-in-human phase I dose-escalation trial of ivuxolimab. Adults with locally advanced or metastatic melanoma, renal cell carcinoma, hepatocellular carcinoma or head and neck squamous cell carcinoma were enrolled in the trial. Before TCR sequencing, CD4+ T cells and CD8+ T cells from peripheral blood were sorted into separate populations.

Genomic DNA was isolated from the sorted cells so that the TCRbeta CDR3 region could be sequenced. TCRbeta CDR3 regions were sequenced using the immunoSEQ Assay. TCRdb mirrors the immuneACCESS table, restricted to in-frame sequences. Some clones are absent from its copies; in checked studies, under half trace to an unresolved V gene, and the reason for the others is unknown. The sample records 70,000 to 95,000 clones, roughly 88% of which are singletons. The ten largest clones take up around 7% of the sample. Sequenced material: CD4+ or CD8+ T cells sorted from blood, taken in a trial of the OX40 agonist ivuxolimab. Here the chain combines TRBV6-5 and TRBJ1-2; the D gene assignment is ambiguous. This TCR was sampled from an adult with an advanced solid tumor such as melanoma, head and neck, liver or kidney cancer. The nucleotide sequence reads as follows: TGTGCCAGCTCCATAACGACGTCTTATTCTCGCTACACCTTC. Its translation reads: CASSITTSYSRYTF.